A single sample is the source of the 14 T cell receptor beta chains below, sequenced in a study of T cells in tuberculosis. The method was immunoSEQ multiplex PCR; TCRdb's version includes in-frame clones alone and lacks a portion of them. Among more than 35,000 clones listed, 94% were seen once. The sequencing input was PBMCs. The receptors come from a donor aged 10 to 29 with latent tuberculosis or without tuberculosis infection. Some clones in this sample may be carry-over from other donors' samples.

This chain links TRBV6-1 with TRBJ1-2, with 7 bases aligning to TRBD1. Germline V lookup: CDR1 MNHNS, CDR2 SASEGT. The CDR3 contains 16 residues. With 4 bases clipped from V and 3 bases from J, the junction kept 11 bases outside the gene matches. CDR3 sequence (DNA): TGTGCCAGCAGTGGGAGAAAAACAGGGGTGGACTATGGCTACACCTTC. This gives the protein CASSGRKTGVDYGYTF.

This sequence joins TRBV7-6 and TRBJ2-1; 7 positions agree with TRBD2. This CDR3 region has 16 residues. V lost 1 base to trimming and J lost 5 bases; unmatched junction nucleotides: 8. From germline, CDR1 is SGHVS and CDR2 FNYEAQ. Here the CDR3 DNA reads TGTGCCAGCAGCTTAGGGGCTCAGCGGGGCCACAATGAGCAGTTCTTC. Protein sequence: CASSLGAQRGHNEQFF.

This clone occurred a few times. The chain combines TRBV7-2 with TRBJ1-2, with no clear D. This CDR3 comprises 13 residues. Germline V gives CDR1 SGHTA, CDR2 FQGNSA. V was shortened by 1 base and J by 7 bases, with 10 bases between the two germline ends. This CDR3 reads CASSLDSPSGYTF. CDR3 bases: TGTGCCAGCAGCTTAGATAGCCCCTCTGGCTACACCTTC.

The gene calls are TRBV6-6 and TRBJ2-7; 7 bases map to TRBD1. With 4 bases clipped from V and 6 bases from J, the junction kept 6 bases outside the gene matches. Looked up from germline, CDR1 is MNHNY and CDR2 is SVGAGI (reference sequence). CDR3 length: 13 residues. The CDR3 sequence is CASSSHRGGEQYF. The CDR3 nucleotides read TGTGCCAGCAGTTCTCACAGGGGCGGCGAGCAGTACTTC.

The J gene is TRBJ2-7, the V gene TRBV5-5; TRBD2 agrees at 9 bases. V dropped 0 bases and J dropped 3; count of bases not matched to a gene: 4. This CDR3 contains 15 residues. Germline V gives CDR1 SGHKS, CDR2 YYEKEE (reference sequence). As DNA, the CDR3 is TGTGCCAGCAGCTTGGTGCCTAGCGGGGACTACGAGCAGTACTTC. This gives the protein CASSLVPSGDYEQYF.

Worth noting for this clone: The junction departs from the called germline gene at one end, perhaps through a read error. V gene TRBV27 combines with J gene TRBJ1-1, with 7 positions matching TRBD1. CDR3 size: 13 residues. The V gene's germline CDR1 is MNHEY and CDR2 SMNVEV (reference sequence). CDR3 coding DNA: TGTGCCAGCAGTCAGGACAGGTGGACTGACGCTTTCTTT. Its translation is CASSQDRWTDAFF.

The chain combines TRBV6-5 with TRBJ2-3, with a weak D call TRBD2 (6 bases). The CDR3 is made up of 13 amino acids. Trimming removed 8 bases from V and 7 bases from J, with 16 bases in between. Per the germline V gene, CDR1 is MNHEY and CDR2 is SVGAGI. CDR3 nucleotides: TGTGCCAGCCAAGGCGGGGCCCGATATACGCAGTATTTT. Translated, it gives CASQGGARYTQYF.

The genes are TRBV6-5 and TRBJ1-2, with 7 bases that match TRBD1. The germline gives CDR1 MNHEY, CDR2 SVGAGI. Unmatched junction bases numbered 8, after V lost 5 bases and J lost 2 bases. This CDR3 has 15 residues. DNA for the CDR3: TGTGCCAGCAGTAACGACAGGGACCGCAACTATGGCTACACCTTC. Protein sequence: CASSNDRDRNYGYTF.

The rearrangement uses TRBV7-6 and TRBJ1-1; 10 nucleotides agree with TRBD1. There are 14 residues in the CDR3. Trimming cost V 5 bases and J 5 bases; bases outside gene matches: 5. Germline loops: CDR1 SGHVS, CDR2 FNYEAQ. DNA of the CDR3: TGTGCCAGCAGCCCGGGACAGGGGAGGACTGAAGCTTTCTTT. Residues: CASSPGQGRTEAFF.

The CDR3 spells CASSQEWAGGRNTGELFF. The CDR3 region has the DNA TGCGCCAGCAGCCAAGAGTGGGCGGGGGGCCGGAACACCGGGGAGCTGTTTTTT. The chain carries TRBV4-3 and TRBJ2-2; 8 positions agree with TRBD2. In germline, CDR1 is LGHNA, CDR2 YSLEER. CDR3 length: 18 residues. V gave up 0 bases and J gave up 1 base; unmatched junction bases: 7.

The CDR3 coding sequence is TGCGCCAGCAGTCAATCTGGGGGACAAGGCTACGAGCAGTACGTC. It specifies CASSQSGGQGYEQYV. This chain uses TRBV23-1 with TRBJ2-7; the D gene is possibly TRBD1 (6 bases). TRBV23-1 is sorted into the ORF group, with uncertain function. Trimming cost V 0 bases and J 3 bases, with 12 bases left between them. The CDR3 sequence is 15 residues long.

This clone was recorded a few times. This CDR3 is CASSVGANTEAFF. For the CDR3, the DNA is TGTGCCAGCAGCGTGGGGGCAAACACTGAAGCTTTCTTT. The chain employs TRBV25-1 and TRBJ1-1; tentatively, D is TRBD1 (6 bases). V lost 6 bases to trimming and J lost 2 bases, with 10 bases between them. The germline V gene encodes CDR1 MGHDK and CDR2 SYGVNS. The CDR3 is made up of 13 amino acids.

The chain couples TRBV5-6 to TRBJ1-2, with D tentatively TRBD1 (6 bases). V gave up 0 bases and J gave up 6 bases, with 12 bases separating them. This CDR3 spans 14 amino acids. From germline, CDR1 is SGHDT and CDR2 YYEEEE. The CDR3 DNA reads TGTGCCAGCAGCTTGGGTCAGCAGGGGCATGGCTACACCTTC. The encoded protein is CASSLGQQGHGYTF.

The chain links TRBV4-3 to TRBJ1-3; D is perhaps TRBD1 (5 bases). CDR3 length equals 16 residues. V was clipped by 5 bases and J by 7 bases, with 21 bases between them. From germline, CDR1 is LGHNA and CDR2 YSLEER. CDR3 region: CASSGVFGGRGNTIYF. The CDR3 DNA reads TGCGCCAGCAGCGGAGTCTTCGGCGGCCGGGGGAACACCATATATTTT.